This T cell receptor beta chain was identified during a study of early T cells in non-severe SARS-CoV-2 infection. This clonotype was found many times. Each CDR3 protein is one row after TCRdb ran MiXCR on the 5' RACE reads. The repertoire holds about 97,000 distinct CDR3 sequences, roughly 9.6% seen once, with roughly 4.8% in the top ten. This CDR3 has 15 residues. The germline V gene has CDR1 KGHSH and CDR2 LQKENI. The V end was cut by 3 bases, the J end by 1 base, with 11 bases between. The sequencing used whole blood, collected at baseline. This chain links TRBV18 with TRBJ2-3; D unclear. The clonotype was recovered from an adult who was a healthcare worker with PCR-confirmed SARS-CoV-2 infection or an uninfected control (not recorded which). The CDR3 DNA reads TGTGCCAGCTCACCCCAATACGGTCGCACAGATACGCAGTATTTT. Its protein is CASSPQYGRTDTQYF.